These 5 T cell receptor beta chains share one sample of origin, sequenced in a study of vaccination and CD4 T cells after COVID-19. The assay that was used to sequence DNA from cultured CD4+ T cells was the Oncomine TCR Beta short-read assay. TCRdb ran MiXCR on the PCR reads and lists one entry per CDR3 protein. The data show 15,000 to 20,000 distinct CDR3 sequences, roughly 48% seen once. For these receptors, no antigen is known. Described treatment: approximately 11-day PBMC culture with coronavirus spike peptide pools or control peptides (ViraFEST assay). The input for sequencing was CD4+ T cells from blood, cultured in vitro, taken before SARS-CoV-2 vaccination. The receptors shown here come from a human donor who had recovered from COVID-19.

The CDR3 sequence: CASSPGLAGGPDNEQFF. The DNA for the CDR3 is TGTGCCAGCAGCCCGGGACTAGCGGGAGGGCCAGATAATGAGCAGTTCTTC. The chain couples TRBV6-2 or TRBV6-3 to TRBJ2-1, with 16 nucleotides matching TRBD2. Germline V gene lookup returns CDR1 MNHEY and CDR2 SVGEGT. The CDR3 is made up of 17 amino acids. The J segment lost 7 bases and the V segment lost 6 bases, leaving 9 bases of the junction unmatched.

This clonotype came up a few times. This chain uses TRBV6-1 with TRBJ2-5, with 8 bases identical to TRBD2. The trim removed 6 bases at V and 5 bases at J, leaving 8 bases unmatched. Germline V gene lookup returns CDR1 MNHNS and CDR2 SASEGT. CDR3 length equals 14 residues. The chain's CDR3 is CASSERGTKETQYF. The CDR3 bases are TGTGCCAGCAGCGAGCGGGGGACTAAGGAGACCCAGTACTTC.

The CDR3 DNA reads TGTGCCAGCAGTGGAGACACTCACCAAGAGACCCAGTACTTC. This gives the protein CASSGDTHQETQYF. The chain has TRBV6-2 or TRBV6-3 and TRBJ2-5; D is unresolved. Germline assignment: CDR1 MNHEY and CDR2 SVGEGT. The V gene lost 5 bases and the J gene lost 0 bases, with 10 bases spanning the gap. The CDR3 totals 14 residues.

The chain combines TRBV20-1 with TRBJ1-1, with TRBD1 matching over 9 bases. CDR3 size: 15 residues. Germline V gene lookup returns CDR1 DFQATT and CDR2 SNEGSKA (reference sequence). Trimming cost V 1 base and J 5 bases; bases outside gene matches: 8. This CDR3 reads CSARVPNRGPTEAFF. In DNA form, the CDR3 reads TGCAGTGCTAGAGTCCCAAACAGGGGGCCAACTGAAGCTTTCTTT.

The chain carries TRBV28 and TRBJ2-1, with 7 bases fitting TRBD1. V dropped 1 base and J dropped 7; count of bases not matched to a gene: 13. The length of the CDR3 is 17 residues. Germline values: CDR1 MDHEN, CDR2 SYDVKM. This chain's CDR3 is CASSLFRGRRKGNEQFF. Here the CDR3 DNA reads TGTGCCAGCAGTTTATTTAGGGGGCGACGGAAGGGGAATGAGCAGTTCTTC.